Listed below are T cell receptor beta chains from one sample, sequenced in a study of blood T cell repertoires in COVID-19. This table comes from immunoSEQ multiplex PCR, and its TCRdb copy is limited to in-frame clones, with some not included. The sample shows 90,000 to 100,000 clones, 81% of them seen only once. Sequenced: peripheral blood. These receptors originate from a man in his 60s with acute or convalescent COVID-19. The CDR3 runs from the conserved cysteine through the conserved F or W. D genes are given only for firm matches. Part of the rows lack a size; the others show once, few, many or a class for expanded clones.

V	J	D	size	length	CDR3	DNA
TRBV19	TRBJ1-6	.	.	13	CASNSPPGRSLHF	TGTGCCAGTAACTCCCCTCCTGGGAGGTCCCTCCACTTT
TRBV7-9	TRBJ2-7	TRBD1	.	15	CASMPFRDRDHEQYF	TGTGCCAGCATGCCCTTCCGGGACAGGGACCACGAGCAGTACTTC
TRBV4-1	TRBJ2-1	TRBD2	.	14	CASSQGWTSLEQFF	TGCGCCAGCAGCCAAGGGTGGACTAGCCTTGAGCAGTTCTTC
TRBV18	TRBJ2-7	.	.	13	CASSPGEQYEQYF	TGTGCCAGCTCACCAGGTGAGCAATACGAGCAGTACTTC
TRBV9	TRBJ2-5	TRBD2	.	15	CASSPRLAGGETQYF	TGTGCCAGCAGCCCCCGACTAGCGGGAGGGGAGACCCAGTACTTC
TRBV24-1	TRBJ2-1	TRBD1	.	16	CATSDLPGTGLSEQFF	TGTGCCACCAGTGACCTCCCCGGGACAGGGCTGTCAGAGCAGTTCTTC
TRBV7-2	TRBJ1-5	.	.	14	CASSLGRNNQPQHF	TGTGCCAGCAGCTTAGGTAGAAACAATCAGCCCCAGCATTTT
TRBV6-6	TRBJ2-7	.	.	15	CASSYSIYGAYEQYF	TGTGCCAGCAGTTACTCGATTTATGGAGCCTACGAGCAGTACTTC
TRBV15	TRBJ2-3	.	.	15	CATALTIASTDTQYF	TGTGCCACAGCGCTCACGATCGCTAGCACAGATACGCAGTATTTT
TRBV12-2	TRBJ1-1	.	.	17	CASRLGGDVFPYTEAFF	TGTGCAAGTCGCTTAGGGGGCGACGTTTTTCCTTACACTGAAGCTTTCTTT
TRBV10-3	TRBJ2-7	TRBD2	.	15	CAISHSSGLSYEQYF	TGTGCCATCAGCCATTCTAGCGGACTCTCCTACGAGCAGTACTTC
TRBV19	TRBJ1-5	TRBD1	.	16	CASSETGTGGLQPQHF	TGTGCCAGTAGTGAAACCGGGACAGGGGGCCTTCAGCCCCAGCATTTT
TRBV11-2	TRBJ1-2	.	.	14	CASSLAGTEAGYTF	TGTGCCAGCAGCTTAGCAGGGACTGAGGCTGGCTACACCTTC
TRBV20-1	TRBJ2-1	TRBD2	.	14	CSASSGGVSNEQFF	TGCAGTGCTAGTTCGGGGGGTGTTTCCAATGAGCAGTTCTTC
TRBV5-1	TRBJ2-5	TRBD2	.	20	CASSLGHGASGGLNQETQYF	TGCGCCAGCAGCTTGGGGCACGGGGCTAGCGGGGGCCTAAACCAAGAGACCCAGTACTTC
TRBV4-1	TRBJ1-1	TRBD1	.	15	CASSQPDRLSTEAFF	TGCGCCAGCAGCCAGCCGGACAGGTTGTCTACTGAAGCTTTCTTT
TRBV10-1	TRBJ1-5	.	.	12	CASSDTDQPQHF	TGCGCCAGCAGCGACACAGATCAGCCCCAGCATTTT
TRBV23-1	TRBJ2-2	.	.	12	CASSRSSGELFF	TGCGCCAGCAGCCGAAGTAGCGGGGAGCTGTTTTTT
TRBV6-2/TRBV6-3	TRBJ1-1	.	.	15	CASSYGFGRNTEAFF	TGTGCCAGCAGTTACGGTTTCGGGAGAAACACTGAAGCTTTCTTT
TRBV5-1	TRBJ2-2	TRBD1	.	13	CASRTGDTGELFF	TGCGCCAGCAGGACAGGGGACACCGGGGAGCTGTTTTTT
TRBV5-1	TRBJ2-7	TRBD2	.	16	CASSPILAGATYEQYF	TGCGCCAGCAGCCCCATCCTAGCGGGGGCCACCTACGAGCAGTACTTC
TRBV6-5	TRBJ1-2	TRBD1	.	15	CASRDSGTGSYGYTF	TGTGCCAGCAGAGATTCCGGGACAGGGAGCTATGGCTACACCTTC
TRBV11-2	TRBJ1-1	.	.	13	CASSLAMNTEAFF	TGTGCCAGCAGCTTAGCTATGAACACTGAAGCTTTCTTT
TRBV4-1	TRBJ1-5	TRBD1	many	18	CASSQVLAGTGLGQPQHF	TGCGCCAGCAGCCAAGTCCTCGCCGGGACAGGGTTGGGTCAGCCCCAGCATTTT
TRBV9	TRBJ1-1	.	once	15	CASSVDFTGNTEAFF	TGTGCCAGCAGCGTAGATTTTACGGGTAACACTGAAGCTTTCTTT
TRBV7-9	TRBJ1-6	.	.	16	CASSHGGGPRDSPLHF	TGTGCCAGCAGCCACGGGGGGGGTCCGAGGGATTCACCCCTCCACTTT
TRBV3-1/TRBV3-2	TRBJ1-3	TRBD1	.	17	CASSQSIGQDSGNTIYF	TGTGCCAGCAGCCAAAGTATCGGACAGGACTCTGGAAACACCATATATTTT
TRBV10-1	TRBJ1-5	.	.	15	CASSESPVFNQPQHF	TGCGCCAGCAGTGAGTCCCCGGTCTTCAATCAGCCCCAGCATTTT
TRBV19	TRBJ1-5	.	few	14	CASSIESPDQPQHF	TGTGCCAGTAGTATCGAAAGCCCGGATCAGCCCCAGCATTTT
TRBV19	TRBJ1-1	.	.	13	CASSIIGDTEAFF	TGTGCCAGTAGTATTATAGGGGACACTGAAGCTTTCTTT
TRBV11-3	TRBJ2-7	TRBD1	once	14	CASRGQGSSYEQYF	TGTGCCAGCCGGGGACAGGGAAGCTCCTACGAGCAGTACTTC
TRBV7-2	TRBJ2-2	TRBD2	.	19	CASSLAFRSLAGSTGELFF	TGTGCCAGCAGCTTAGCTTTCAGGTCCCTAGCGGGGTCCACCGGGGAGCTGTTTTTT
TRBV7-2	TRBJ1-4	TRBD1	.	14	CASSSGDRVEKLFF	TGTGCCAGCAGCTCCGGGGACAGGGTGGAGAAACTGTTTTTT
TRBV18	TRBJ1-4	.	once	16	CASSRSESSVGEKLFF	TGTGCCAGCTCACGGTCCGAAAGTTCCGTCGGTGAAAAACTGTTTTTT
TRBV7-6	TRBJ2-2	.	.	14	CASTRTIWAGELFF	TGTGCCAGCACCCGGACAATTTGGGCCGGGGAGCTGTTTTTT
TRBV5-8	TRBJ1-3	TRBD1	.	17	CASSLVGDRAKGNTIYF	TGTGCCAGCAGCTTGGTAGGGGACAGGGCGAAAGGAAACACCATATATTTT
TRBV7-2	TRBJ1-3	.	.	15	CASSLDRFSGNTIYF	TGTGCCAGCAGCCTCGACAGGTTTTCAGGAAACACCATATATTTT
TRBV5-6	TRBJ2-7	.	once	15	CASSSRRVTSYEQYF	TGTGCCAGCAGCTCCCGGCGGGTTACCTCCTACGAGCAGTACTTC
TRBV19	TRBJ1-6	.	.	13	CASSNRDNSPLHF	TGTGCCAGTAGTAACAGGGACAATTCACCCCTCCACTTT
TRBV30	TRBJ2-2	.	.	12	CAQRQYTGELFF	TGTGCTCAAAGACAGTACACCGGGGAGCTGTTTTTT
TRBV30	TRBJ2-7	TRBD1	.	15	CALTGAPGRAYEQYF	TGTGCCCTAACAGGGGCCCCGGGAAGGGCCTACGAGCAGTACTTC
TRBV5-1	TRBJ2-6	.	few	15	CASSLGGVGANVLTF	TGCGCCAGCAGCTTGGGCGGGGTGGGGGCCAACGTCCTGACTTTC
TRBV5-1	TRBJ1-5	.	.	15	CASSLVPGGNQPQHF	TGCGCCAGCAGCTTGGTTCCAGGGGGCAATCAGCCCCAGCATTTT
TRBV2	TRBJ1-1	.	.	12	CASKAPGTEAFF	TGTGCCAGCAAGGCCCCGGGCACTGAAGCTTTCTTT
TRBV11-3	TRBJ2-1	.	.	15	CASSPGGISYNEQFF	TGTGCCAGCAGCCCCGGGGGTATCTCCTACAATGAGCAGTTCTTC
TRBV5-4	TRBJ1-3	.	.	16	CASRIQGVDSGNTIYF	TGTGCCAGCAGGATACAGGGTGTTGACTCTGGAAACACCATATATTTT
TRBV21-1	TRBJ2-5	.	once	19	CASRVPTRLADSKAETQYF	TGTGCCAGCAGAGTCCCGACTAGACTAGCGGACTCCAAAGCGGAGACCCAGTACTTC
TRBV5-8	TRBJ2-5	TRBD1	.	16	CASSLGTGLRQETQYF	TGTGCCAGCAGCTTAGGGACAGGGTTACGCCAAGAGACCCAGTACTTC
TRBV3-1/TRBV3-2	TRBJ1-1	TRBD1	many	14	CASSSRTGNTEAFF	TGTGCCAGCAGCTCCCGGACAGGGAACACTGAAGCTTTCTTT
TRBV2	TRBJ1-1	TRBD1	.	13	CASSERTGFEAFF	TGTGCCAGCAGTGAGCGGACAGGCTTTGAAGCTTTCTTT
TRBV28	TRBJ2-7	.	.	15	CASSLFARNSYEQYF	TGTGCCAGCAGTTTGTTCGCTAGAAACTCCTACGAGCAGTACTTC
TRBV27	TRBJ2-7	.	.	11	CASGPPLEQYF	TGTGCCAGCGGCCCCCCTCTCGAGCAGTACTTC
TRBV19	TRBJ1-3	.	.	17	CASSIRWSSGSGNTIYF	TGTGCCAGTAGTATAAGGTGGTCATCGGGAAGTGGAAACACCATATATTTT
TRBV7-2	TRBJ1-1	.	.	13	CASSLLGSTEAFF	TGTGCCAGCAGCTTACTGGGGAGCACTGAAGCTTTCTTT